Listed below are T cell receptor beta chains from one sample, sequenced in a study of type 1 and type 2 diabetes patients. TCRdb reprocessed the multiplex PCR reads with MiXCR, giving one entry per CDR3 protein. The table has about 290,000 distinct CDR3 sequences, roughly 48% seen once. Sequencing was performed on peripheral blood mononuclear cells (PBMCs). These receptors originate from a man aged 18 to 29 with type 2 diabetes. The CDR3 runs from the conserved cysteine through the conserved F or W. The D gene is left open where the match is weak. The size entry is marked missing in some rows and otherwise reads once, few, many or a size class.

NA	TRBV5-4	TRBD2	TRBJ2-5	TGTGCCAGCAGTCAACTAGCGGAAGAGACCCAGTACTTC	CASSQLAEETQYF
few	TRBV7-9	NA	TRBJ2-5	TGTGCCAGCAAGGACAGCCTCCAAGAGACCCAGTACTTC	CASKDSLQETQYF
NA	TRBV25-1	NA	TRBJ1-5	TGTGCCAGCAGTTTATGGGGGTCCGGGTATAGCAATCAGCCCCAGCATTTT	CASSLWGSGYSNQPQHF
once	TRBV5-5	NA	TRBJ1-5	TGTGCCAGCAGCCCCTACAGTAATAGCAATCAGCCCCAGCATTTT	CASSPYSNSNQPQHF
many	TRBV10-3	NA	TRBJ2-6	TGTGCCACGACGACCGATTCTGGGGCCAACGTCCTGACTTTC	CATTTDSGANVLTF
few	TRBV19	TRBD2	TRBJ2-2	TGTGCCAGTAGTATTGATTCGTGGGTAGCGGGACGCACCGGGGAGCTGTTTTTT	CASSIDSWVAGRTGELFF
many	TRBV19	NA	TRBJ2-6	TGTGCCAGTAGTGCAGGAGGTGGGGCCAACGTCCTGACTTTC	CASSAGGGANVLTF
NA	TRBV7-2	NA	TRBJ1-1	TGTGCCAGCAGTTACTGGACGCTCGAAGCTTTCTTT	CASSYWTLEAFF
few	TRBV12-3/TRBV12-4	TRBD1	TRBJ1-2	TGTGCCAGCAGTCTCTCCCCTGGGACAGGGGGATTGGATGGCTACACCTTC	CASSLSPGTGGLDGYTF
NA	TRBV28	TRBD2	TRBJ2-7	TGTGCCAGCAGTTTACCTAGCGGGAGAGTCCACGAGCAGTACTTC	CASSLPSGRVHEQYF
NA	TRBV9	TRBD1	TRBJ2-4	TGTGCCAGCAGCGATGGACAGGGCCAACCCAAAAACATTCAGTACTTC	CASSDGQGQPKNIQYF
NA	TRBV5-8	TRBD1	TRBJ2-7	TGCGCCAGCAGCCTTTACCTACCGGGACAGGGCTCCTACGAGCAGTACTTC	CASSLYLPGQGSYEQYF
NA	TRBV19	TRBD2	TRBJ2-3	TGTGCCAGCCGACACGGGCGGGGGGACACAGATACGCAGTATTTT	CASRHGRGDTDTQYF
once	TRBV24-1	TRBD1	TRBJ2-1	TGTGCCACCAGTGGGGGACAGGGGAACAATGAGCAGTTCTTC	CATSGGQGNNEQFF
few	TRBV19	NA	TRBJ2-7	TGTGCCAGTAGTGGTTCCAGCTGGGAGCAGTACTTC	CASSGSSWEQYF
few	TRBV19	NA	TRBJ1-1	TGTGCCAGTAGTATAGGCGGTTCAGTCGCTGAAGCTTTCTTT	CASSIGGSVAEAFF
NA	TRBV30	TRBD2	TRBJ2-1	TGTGCCTGGAGTGTAACGGGAGGGCCTACTGAGCAGTTCTTC	CAWSVTGGPTEQFF
few	TRBV18	TRBD1	TRBJ1-2	TGTGCCAGCAGTGCCGTTGACAGGGTTGTTGGCTACACCTTC	CASSAVDRVVGYTF
many	TRBV27	TRBD1	TRBJ1-6	TGTGCCAGCAGTTTATCCCCGGACAGGAGGATTAATTCACCCCTCCACTTT	CASSLSPDRRINSPLHF
NA	TRBV7-2	NA	TRBJ2-1	TGTGCCAGCAGCTTACTAGGGGGACTATTGTCCCATGAGCAGTTCTTC	CASSLLGGLLSHEQFF
NA	TRBV19	TRBD1	TRBJ2-5	TGTGCCAGTAGTCCCGGGACAGCCTTAGAGACCCAGTACTTC	CASSPGTALETQYF
NA	TRBV7-9	TRBD2	TRBJ2-3	TGTGCCAGCAGCTCAACCCGGGGACTAGCGGGAAACGGGGCAGATACGCAGTATTTT	CASSSTRGLAGNGADTQYF
NA	TRBV5-1	NA	TRBJ2-5	TGCGCCAGCAGTAGCGGAGGAAGCTTAGAGACCCAGTACTTC	CASSSGGSLETQYF
once	TRBV24-1	NA	TRBJ2-5	TGTGCCACCAGTGCTACAGGCGGATTCGAGACCCAGTACTTC	CATSATGGFETQYF
once	TRBV5-6	NA	TRBJ1-1	TGTGCCAGCAGCCCAGAACCGACAAGGAACACTGAAGCTTTCTTT	CASSPEPTRNTEAFF
few	TRBV10-3	TRBD2	TRBJ2-1	TGTGCCATCAGAGGACTAGCGGGGGCCTACAATGAGCAGTTCTTC	CAIRGLAGAYNEQFF
NA	TRBV12-3/TRBV12-4	NA	TRBJ1-2	TGTGCCAGCAGCGTAGACAGTAACTATGGCTACACCTTC	CASSVDSNYGYTF
NA	TRBV9	NA	TRBJ1-2	TGTGCCAGCAGCGTAGTACCGGACAGCAACTATGGCTACACCTTC	CASSVVPDSNYGYTF
NA	TRBV7-2	TRBD2	TRBJ2-1	TGTGCCAGCAGCTACGGGACTAGCGGGGTCAATGAGCAGTTCTTC	CASSYGTSGVNEQFF
NA	TRBV29-1	NA	TRBJ2-1	TGCAGCGTTGTGAGCTATGAGCAGTTCTTC	CSVVSYEQFF
NA	TRBV19	NA	TRBJ1-5	TGTGCCAGTAGTATCGGAGTTAGCAATCAGCCCCAGCATTTT	CASSIGVSNQPQHF
NA	TRBV10-3	NA	TRBJ2-7	TGTGCCATCAGTGAGAACCCGGACTTTGCGCTGTACTTC	CAISENPDFALYF
NA	TRBV5-1	TRBD2	TRBJ2-3	TGCGCCAGCAGCTTGAGCCTAGCGGGGCCCGATACGCAGTATTTT	CASSLSLAGPDTQYF
NA	TRBV9	NA	TRBJ2-2	TGTGCCAGCAGCGTAGTGAGGGGGGCCCTTCCCGGGGAGCTGTTTTTT	CASSVVRGALPGELFF
few	TRBV20-1	TRBD1	TRBJ2-5	TGCAGTGCTAAGACAGGGGTGGGCGAGACCCAGTACTTC	CSAKTGVGETQYF
NA	TRBV7-2	TRBD2	TRBJ2-5	TGTGCCAGCAGCACTTACGGGGGGGTTCTCGTGGAGACCCAGTACTTC	CASSTYGGVLVETQYF
NA	TRBV10-1	TRBD2	TRBJ2-3	TGCGCCAGCAGTGAGACCCGGGGGGTCACAGATACGCAGTATTTT	CASSETRGVTDTQYF
NA	TRBV29-1	NA	TRBJ1-1	TGCAGCGCAAGTACAGTCATGAACACTGAAGCTTTCTTT	CSASTVMNTEAFF
NA	TRBV10-2	TRBD2	TRBJ2-1	TGCGCCAGCAGTGACTCGGGACTAGCGAGGAATGAGCAGTTCTTC	CASSDSGLARNEQFF
few	TRBV30	NA	TRBJ2-5	TGTGCCTGGGAGAGAGGGGGAGATGAGACCCAGTACTTC	CAWERGGDETQYF
many	TRBV2	NA	TRBJ2-5	TGTGCCAGCAGTGAAGCGGAGACCCAGTACTTC	CASSEAETQYF